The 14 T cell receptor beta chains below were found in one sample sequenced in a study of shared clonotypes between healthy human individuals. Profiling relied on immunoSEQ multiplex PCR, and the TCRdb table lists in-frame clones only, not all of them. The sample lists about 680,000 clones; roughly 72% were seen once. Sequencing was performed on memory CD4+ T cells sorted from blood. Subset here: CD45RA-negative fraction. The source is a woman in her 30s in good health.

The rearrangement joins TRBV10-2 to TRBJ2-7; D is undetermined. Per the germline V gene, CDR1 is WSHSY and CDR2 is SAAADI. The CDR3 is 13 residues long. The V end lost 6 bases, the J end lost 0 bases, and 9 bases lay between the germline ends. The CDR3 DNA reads TGCGCCAGCAGGGACGATAGCTCCTACGAGCAGTACTTC. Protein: CASRDDSSYEQYF.

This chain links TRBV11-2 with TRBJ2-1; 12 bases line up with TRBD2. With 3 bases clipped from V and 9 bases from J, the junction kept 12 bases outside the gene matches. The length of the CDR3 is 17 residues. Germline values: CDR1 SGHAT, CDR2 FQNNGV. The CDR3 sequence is CASSLKRLAGEGGEQFF. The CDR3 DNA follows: TGTGCCAGCAGCTTGAAACGACTAGCGGGAGAGGGCGGTGAGCAGTTCTTC. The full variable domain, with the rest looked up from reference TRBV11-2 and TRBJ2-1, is EAGVAQSPRYKIIEKRQSVAFWCNPISGHATLYWYQQILGQGPKLLIQFQNNGVVDDSQLPKDRFSAERLKGVDSTLKIQPAKLEDSAVYLCASSLKRLAGEGGEQFFGPGTRLTVL.

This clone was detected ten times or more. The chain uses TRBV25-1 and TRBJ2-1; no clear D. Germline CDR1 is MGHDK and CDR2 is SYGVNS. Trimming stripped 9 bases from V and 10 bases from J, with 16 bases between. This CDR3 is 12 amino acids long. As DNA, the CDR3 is TGTGCCAGTACCGCCGAGAGTCGGGAGCAGTTCTTC. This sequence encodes CASTAESREQFF.

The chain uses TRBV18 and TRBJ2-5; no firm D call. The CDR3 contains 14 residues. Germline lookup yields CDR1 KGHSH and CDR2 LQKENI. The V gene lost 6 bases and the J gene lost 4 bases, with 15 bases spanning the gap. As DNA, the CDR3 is TGTGCCAGCTCCCACGACTGGAACAGAGAGACCCAGTACTTC. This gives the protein CASSHDWNRETQYF.

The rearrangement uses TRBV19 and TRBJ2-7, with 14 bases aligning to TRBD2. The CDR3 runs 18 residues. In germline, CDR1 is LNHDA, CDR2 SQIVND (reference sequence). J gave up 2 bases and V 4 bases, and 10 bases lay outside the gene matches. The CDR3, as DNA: TGTGCCAGTAGTAATGGGGGGACTAGCGGGAGAAGAACCTACGAGCAGTACTTC. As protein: CASSNGGTSGRRTYEQYF.

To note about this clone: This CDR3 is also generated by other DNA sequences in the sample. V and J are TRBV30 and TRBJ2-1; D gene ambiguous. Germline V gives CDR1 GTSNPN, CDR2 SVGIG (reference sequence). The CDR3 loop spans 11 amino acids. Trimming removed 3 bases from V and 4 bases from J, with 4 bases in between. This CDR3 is CAWSGYNEQFF. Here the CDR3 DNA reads TGTGCCTGGAGCGGGTACAATGAGCAGTTCTTC.

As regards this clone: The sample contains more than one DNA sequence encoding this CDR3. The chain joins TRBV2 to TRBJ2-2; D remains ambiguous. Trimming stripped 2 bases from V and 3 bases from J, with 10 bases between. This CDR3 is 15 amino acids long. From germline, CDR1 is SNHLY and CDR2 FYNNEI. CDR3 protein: CASSESGSDTGELFF. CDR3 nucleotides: TGTGCCAGCAGTGAATCCGGGTCGGACACCGGGGAGCTGTTTTTT.

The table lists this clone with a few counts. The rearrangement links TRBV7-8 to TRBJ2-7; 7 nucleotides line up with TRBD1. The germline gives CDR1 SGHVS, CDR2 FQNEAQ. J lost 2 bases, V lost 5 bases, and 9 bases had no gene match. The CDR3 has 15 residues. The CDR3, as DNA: TGTGCCAGCAGCCCTCGACAGGGTGGGGCCTACGAGCAGTACTTC. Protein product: CASSPRQGGAYEQYF.

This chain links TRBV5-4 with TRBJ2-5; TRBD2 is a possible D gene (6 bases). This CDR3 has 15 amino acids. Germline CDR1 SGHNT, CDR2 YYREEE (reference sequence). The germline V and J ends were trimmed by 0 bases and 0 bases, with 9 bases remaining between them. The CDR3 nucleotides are TGTGCCAGCAGCTTGGTGGGGGACTACCAAGAGACCCAGTACTTC. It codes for CASSLVGDYQETQYF.

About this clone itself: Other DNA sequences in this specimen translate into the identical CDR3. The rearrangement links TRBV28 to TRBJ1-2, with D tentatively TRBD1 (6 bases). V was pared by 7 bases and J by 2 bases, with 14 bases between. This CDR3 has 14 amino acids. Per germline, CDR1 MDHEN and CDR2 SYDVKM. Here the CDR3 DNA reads TGTGCCAGCAACCCGTTAGACAGGAACTATGGCTACACCTTC. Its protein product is CASNPLDRNYGYTF.

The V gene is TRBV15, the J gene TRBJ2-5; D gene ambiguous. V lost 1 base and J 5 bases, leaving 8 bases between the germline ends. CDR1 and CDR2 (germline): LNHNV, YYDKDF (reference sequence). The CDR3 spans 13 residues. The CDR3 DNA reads TGTGCCACCAGCAGAGGACTGACCGAGACCCAGTACTTC. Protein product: CATSRGLTETQYF.

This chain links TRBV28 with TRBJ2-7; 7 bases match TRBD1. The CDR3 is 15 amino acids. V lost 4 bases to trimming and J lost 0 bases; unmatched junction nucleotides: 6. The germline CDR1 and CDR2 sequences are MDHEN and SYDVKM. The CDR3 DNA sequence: TGTGCCAGCAGTTCGAGGACAGGAACCTCCTACGAGCAGTACTTC. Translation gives CASSSRTGTSYEQYF.

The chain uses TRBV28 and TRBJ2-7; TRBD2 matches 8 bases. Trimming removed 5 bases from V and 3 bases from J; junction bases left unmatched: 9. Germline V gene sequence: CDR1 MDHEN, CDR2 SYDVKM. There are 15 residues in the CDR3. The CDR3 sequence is CASSPALAGFYEQYF. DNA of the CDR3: TGTGCCAGCAGTCCCGCCCTAGCGGGCTTCTACGAGCAGTACTTC.

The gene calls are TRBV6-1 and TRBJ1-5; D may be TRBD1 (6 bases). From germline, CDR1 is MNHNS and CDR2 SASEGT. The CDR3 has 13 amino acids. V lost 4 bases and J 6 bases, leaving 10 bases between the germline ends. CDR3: CASSAQGTQPQHF. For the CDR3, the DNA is TGTGCCAGCAGTGCCCAGGGGACTCAGCCCCAGCATTTT.